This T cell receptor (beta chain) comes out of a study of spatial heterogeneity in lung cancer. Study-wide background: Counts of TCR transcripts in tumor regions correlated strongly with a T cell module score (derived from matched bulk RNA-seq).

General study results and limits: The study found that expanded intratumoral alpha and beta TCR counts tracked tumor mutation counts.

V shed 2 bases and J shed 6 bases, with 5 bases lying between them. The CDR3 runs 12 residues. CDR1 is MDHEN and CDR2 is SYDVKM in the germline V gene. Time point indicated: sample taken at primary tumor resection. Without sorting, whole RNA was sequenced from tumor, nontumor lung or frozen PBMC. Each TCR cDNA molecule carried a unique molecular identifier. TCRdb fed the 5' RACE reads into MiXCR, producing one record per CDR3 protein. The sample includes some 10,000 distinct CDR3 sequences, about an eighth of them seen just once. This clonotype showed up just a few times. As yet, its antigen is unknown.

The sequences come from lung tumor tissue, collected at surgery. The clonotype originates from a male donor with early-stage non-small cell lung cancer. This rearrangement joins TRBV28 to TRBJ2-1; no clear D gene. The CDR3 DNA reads TGTGCCAGCAGTTTACGAGGCAATGAGCAGTTCTTC. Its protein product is CASSLRGNEQFF.